Listed below are T cell receptor beta chains from one sample, sequenced in a study of a mutant IDH1 vaccine in newly diagnosed glioma. TCRdb keeps only in-frame clones here, not all; method: immunoSEQ multiplex PCR. The repertoire consists of roughly 86,000 clones, with around three quarters occurring once and the leading ten covering roughly 7%. Sequenced material: PBMCs, taken from a glioma patient treated with radiotherapy, temozolomide or both. The source is a man aged 35 to 55 with glioma. Both conserved end residues are trimmed from each CDR3.

TRBV5-6 ASSSAIRVLGNTIY
TRBV28 ASSLIAVNYGYT
TRBV5-4 ASSRGLEETQY
TRBV7-9 ASSLVGLGTGELF
TRBV18 ASSPPQGGGNTIY
TRBV11-1 ASSTRQGIGYGYT
TRBV7-8 ASSSRTGGNQPQH
TRBV6-5 ASKIAGGPREQY
TRBV6-6 ASSPNGELF
TRBV6-1 ASRDTGNTGELF
TRBV9 ASSQSRRQAASGNTIY
TRBV19 ASGQGAVSTDTQY
TRBV28 ASSRMGQFTDNYGYT
TRBV2 ASSEASGRRNTIY
TRBV7-2 ASSLVGYEQY
TRBV11-2 ASSPVRQGNEQF
TRBV2 ASSEISADTGELF
TRBV10-3 AISVRGGQETQY
TRBV27 ASSPTRQGLSF